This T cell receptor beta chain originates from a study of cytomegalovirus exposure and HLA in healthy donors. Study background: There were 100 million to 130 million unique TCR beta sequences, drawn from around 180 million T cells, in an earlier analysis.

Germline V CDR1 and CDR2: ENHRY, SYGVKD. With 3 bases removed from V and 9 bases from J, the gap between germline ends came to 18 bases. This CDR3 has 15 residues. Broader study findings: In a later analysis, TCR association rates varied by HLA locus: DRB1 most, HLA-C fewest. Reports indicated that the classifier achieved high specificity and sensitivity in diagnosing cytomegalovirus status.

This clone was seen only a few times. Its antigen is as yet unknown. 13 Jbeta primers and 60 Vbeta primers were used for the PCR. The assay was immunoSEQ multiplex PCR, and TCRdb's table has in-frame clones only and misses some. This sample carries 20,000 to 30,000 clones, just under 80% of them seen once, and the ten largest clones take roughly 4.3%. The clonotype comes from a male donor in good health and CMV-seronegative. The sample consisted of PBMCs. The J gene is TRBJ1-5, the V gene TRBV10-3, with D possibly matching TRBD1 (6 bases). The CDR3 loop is CAISEQGGGDLPQHF. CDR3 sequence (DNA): TGTGCCATCAGTGAACAGGGAGGGGGAGATCTGCCCCAGCATTTT.